The 3 T cell receptor beta chains presented below share a single source sample, sequenced in a study of T-cell reconstitution after alpha-beta-depleted transplantation in children. The library targeted TCRbeta and was prepared with unique molecular identifiers. TCRdb analysed the PCR reads with MiXCR anew, one entry per CDR3 protein. This sample carries 540,000 or so distinct CDR3 sequences, around 23% of them seen once, and the ten largest clones take over 12%. The sequenced sample was PBMCs, mostly from graft donor cells, obtained 360 days after TCRalphabeta/CD19-depleted stem cell transplant. All receptors derive from a boy younger than two who had a stem cell transplant for acute myeloid leukemia, so the T cells may come from the graft donor.

The V gene is TRBV7-2, the J gene TRBJ2-7; possible D gene TRBD2, 6 bases. V was trimmed by 2 bases and J by 0 bases, leaving 11 bases between them. CDR1 and CDR2 (germline): SGHTA, FQGNSA. The CDR3 covers 15 residues. CDR3 sequence reads: CASSLTPEGSYEQYV. The CDR3, as DNA: TGTGCCAGCAGCTTAACCCCGGAGGGCTCCTACGAGCAGTACGTC.

This clonotype has only a few counts. The CDR3 spells CASSFFPRWGNEQFF. DNA of the CDR3: TGTGCCAGCAGCTTCTTCCCACGGTGGGGGAATGAGCAGTTCTTC. This chain connects TRBV7-9 to TRBJ2-1; D tentatively reads TRBD1 or TRBD2 (5 bases each). Germline assignment: CDR1 SEHNR and CDR2 FQNEAQ (reference sequence). This CDR3 comprises 15 residues. V lost 3 bases and J lost 7, with 16 bases in between.

The chain has TRBV5-1 and TRBJ2-3; TRBD1 is a possible D gene (5 bases). V was shortened by 1 base and J by 2 bases, with 8 bases between the two germline ends. CDR3 length: 14 residues. Germline assignment: CDR1 SGHRS and CDR2 YFSETQ. This CDR3 is CASSLRQFTDTQYF. The CDR3 DNA reads TGCGCCAGCAGCTTGCGACAGTTCACAGATACGCAGTATTTT.